This T cell receptor beta chain was captured in a study of shared clonotypes between healthy human individuals. Across the whole study: The plates for each donor numbered three CD4 naive, three CD4 memory, two CD8 naive and one CD8 memory. Study-wide results and caveats: Large sequencing depth failed to make sorted-subset sequencing complete, rarefaction showed.

Method: immunoSEQ multiplex PCR; TCRdb's copy keeps in-frame clones and lacks some. Seen here are 2.3 million or so clones, approximately 95% observed once, and the top ten hold 0.39%. Trimming removed 1 base from V and 4 bases from J, with 11 bases in between. The germline CDR1 and CDR2 sequences are LNHDA and SQIVND (reference sequence). This CDR3 comprises 15 residues. As to this clone: The antigen is undetermined.

The V call is TRBV19, the J call TRBJ2-1, with D possibly being TRBD1 (5 bases). The sequenced material came from naive CD4+ T cells from PBMCs. Subset here: CD45RA+ positively selected. The sequence derives from a man between 18 and 35 years old in good health. Some clones in this sample may be carry-over from other donors' samples. Here the CDR3 DNA reads TGTGCCAGTAGTATAGTAAGTACAGGATACAATGAGCAGTTCTTC. It is translated as CASSIVSTGYNEQFF.